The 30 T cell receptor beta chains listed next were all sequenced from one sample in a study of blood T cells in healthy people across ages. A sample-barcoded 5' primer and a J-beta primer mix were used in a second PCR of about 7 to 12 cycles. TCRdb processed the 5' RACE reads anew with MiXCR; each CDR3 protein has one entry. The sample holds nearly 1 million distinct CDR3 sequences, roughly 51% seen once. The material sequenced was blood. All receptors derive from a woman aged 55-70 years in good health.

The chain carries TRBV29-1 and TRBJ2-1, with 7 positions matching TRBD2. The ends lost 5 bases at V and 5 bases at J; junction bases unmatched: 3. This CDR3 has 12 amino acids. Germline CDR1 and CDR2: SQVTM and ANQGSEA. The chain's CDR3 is CSVKLAHNEQFF. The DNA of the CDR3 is TGCAGCGTTAAACTAGCGCACAATGAGCAGTTCTTC.

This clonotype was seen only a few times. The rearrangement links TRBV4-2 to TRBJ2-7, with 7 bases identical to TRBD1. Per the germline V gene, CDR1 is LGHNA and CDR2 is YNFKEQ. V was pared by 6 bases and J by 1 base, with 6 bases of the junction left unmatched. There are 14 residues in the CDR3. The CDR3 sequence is CASRWDSTSYEQYF. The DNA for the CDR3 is TGTGCCAGCAGATGGGACAGCACTTCCTACGAGCAGTACTTC.

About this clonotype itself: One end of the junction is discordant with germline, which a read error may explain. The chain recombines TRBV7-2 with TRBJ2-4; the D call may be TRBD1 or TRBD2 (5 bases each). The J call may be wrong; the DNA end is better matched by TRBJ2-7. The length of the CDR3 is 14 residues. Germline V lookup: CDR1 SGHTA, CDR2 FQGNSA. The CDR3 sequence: CVSSSNLGPYEQYF. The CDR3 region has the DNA TGTGTCAGCAGTTCCAATCTGGGACCCTACGAGCAGTACTTC.

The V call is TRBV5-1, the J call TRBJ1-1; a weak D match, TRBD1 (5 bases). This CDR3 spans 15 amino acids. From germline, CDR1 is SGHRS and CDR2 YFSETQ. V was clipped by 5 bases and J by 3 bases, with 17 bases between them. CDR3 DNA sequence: TGCGCCAGCAGTCTGACCATCGGGGGGGACACTGAAGCTTTCTTT. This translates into CASSLTIGGDTEAFF.

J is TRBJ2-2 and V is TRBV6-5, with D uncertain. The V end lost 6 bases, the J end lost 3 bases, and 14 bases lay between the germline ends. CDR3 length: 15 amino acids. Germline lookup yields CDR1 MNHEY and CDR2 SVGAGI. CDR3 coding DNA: TGTGCCAGCAGGGCGGTGGATAGGGACACCGGGGAGCTGTTTTTT. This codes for CASRAVDRDTGELFF.

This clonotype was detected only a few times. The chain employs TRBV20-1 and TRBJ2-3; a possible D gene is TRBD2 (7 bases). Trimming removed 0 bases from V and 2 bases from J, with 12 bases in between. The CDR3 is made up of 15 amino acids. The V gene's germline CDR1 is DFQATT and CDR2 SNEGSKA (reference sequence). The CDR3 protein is CSARDGGANTDTQYF. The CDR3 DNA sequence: TGCAGTGCTAGAGATGGGGGGGCTAACACAGATACGCAGTATTTT.

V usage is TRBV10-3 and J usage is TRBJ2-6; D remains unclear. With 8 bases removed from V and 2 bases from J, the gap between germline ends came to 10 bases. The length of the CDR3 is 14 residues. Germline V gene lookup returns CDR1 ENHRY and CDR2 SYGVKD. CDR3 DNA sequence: TGTGCCATCTCAACTGAAACTGGGGCCAACGTCCTGACTTTC. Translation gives CAISTETGANVLTF.

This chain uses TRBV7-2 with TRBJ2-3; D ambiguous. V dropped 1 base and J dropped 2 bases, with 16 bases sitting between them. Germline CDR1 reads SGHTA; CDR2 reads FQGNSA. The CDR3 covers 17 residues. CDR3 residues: CASSLVGPAGLTDTQYF. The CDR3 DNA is TGTGCCAGCAGCTTAGTTGGTCCCGCCGGCCTCACAGATACGCAGTATTTT. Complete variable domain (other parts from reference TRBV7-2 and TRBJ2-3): GAGVSQSPSNKVTEKGKDVELRCDPISGHTALYWYRQSLGQGLEFLIYFQGNSAPDKSGLPSDRFSAERTGGSVSTLTIQRTQQEDSAVYLCASSLVGPAGLTDTQYFGPGTRLTVL.

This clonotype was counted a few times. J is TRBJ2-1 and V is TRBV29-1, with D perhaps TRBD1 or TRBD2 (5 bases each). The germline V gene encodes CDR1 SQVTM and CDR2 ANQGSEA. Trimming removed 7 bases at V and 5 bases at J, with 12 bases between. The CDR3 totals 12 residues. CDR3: CSAGRQNNEQFF. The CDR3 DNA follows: TGCAGCGCTGGGAGACAGAACAATGAGCAGTTCTTC.

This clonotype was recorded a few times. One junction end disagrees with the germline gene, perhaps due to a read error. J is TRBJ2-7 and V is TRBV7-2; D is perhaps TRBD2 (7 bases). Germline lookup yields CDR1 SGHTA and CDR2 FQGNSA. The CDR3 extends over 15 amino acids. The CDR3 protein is CASSLEGGPAYEQYF. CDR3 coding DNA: TGTGCCAGCAGCTTAGAGGGGGGGCCCGCCTATGAGCAGTACTTC.

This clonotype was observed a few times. CDR3 sequence (DNA): TGTGCCAGCAGCGACCCTGGCGCCATCTCCTACAATGAGCAGTTCTTC. It codes for CASSDPGAISYNEQFF. J is TRBJ2-1 and V is TRBV7-6; D is uncertain. The length of the CDR3 is 16 residues. The germline V gene has CDR1 SGHVS and CDR2 FNYEAQ. Deletions cut 5 bases from V and 0 bases from J, with 14 bases between.

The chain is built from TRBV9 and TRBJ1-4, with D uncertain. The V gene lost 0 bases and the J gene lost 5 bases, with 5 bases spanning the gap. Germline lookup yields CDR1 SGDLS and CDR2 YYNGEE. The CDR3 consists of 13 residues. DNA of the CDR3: TGTGCCAGCAGCGTAGAAGCGAATGAAAAACTGTTTTTT. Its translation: CASSVEANEKLFF.

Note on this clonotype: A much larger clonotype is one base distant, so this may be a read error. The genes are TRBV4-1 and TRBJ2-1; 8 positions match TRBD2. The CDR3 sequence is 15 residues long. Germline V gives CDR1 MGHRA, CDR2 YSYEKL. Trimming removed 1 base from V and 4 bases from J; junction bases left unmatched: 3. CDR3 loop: CASSQGTSIYNEQFF. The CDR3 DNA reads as TGCGCCAGCAGCCAAGGGACTAGCATTTACAATGAGCAGTTCTTC.

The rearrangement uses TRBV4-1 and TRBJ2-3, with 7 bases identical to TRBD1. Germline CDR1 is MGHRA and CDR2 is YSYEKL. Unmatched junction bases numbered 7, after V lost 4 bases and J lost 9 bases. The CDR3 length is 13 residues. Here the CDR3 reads CASSRSDRDTQYF. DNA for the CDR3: TGCGCCAGCAGCCGAAGTGACAGGGACACGCAGTATTTT.

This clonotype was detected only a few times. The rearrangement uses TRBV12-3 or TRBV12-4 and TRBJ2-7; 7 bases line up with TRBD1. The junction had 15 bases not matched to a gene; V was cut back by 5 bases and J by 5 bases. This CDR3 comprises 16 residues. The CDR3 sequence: CASSADRAGLVDEQYF. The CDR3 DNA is TGTGCCAGCAGTGCCGACAGGGCTGGTTTAGTAGACGAGCAGTACTTC.

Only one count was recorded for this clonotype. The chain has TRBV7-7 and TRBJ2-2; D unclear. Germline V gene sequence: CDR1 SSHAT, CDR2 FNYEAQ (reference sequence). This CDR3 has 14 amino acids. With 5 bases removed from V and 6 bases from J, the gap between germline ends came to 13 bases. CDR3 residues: CASSTTTGAGELFF. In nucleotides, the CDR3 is TGTGCCAGCAGCACGACGACCGGCGCCGGGGAGCTGTTTTTT.

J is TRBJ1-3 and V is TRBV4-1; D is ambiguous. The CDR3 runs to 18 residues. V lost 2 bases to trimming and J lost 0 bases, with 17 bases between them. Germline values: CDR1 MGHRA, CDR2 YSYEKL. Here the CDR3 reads CASSQIHSSYRSGNTIYF. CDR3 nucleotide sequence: TGCGCCAGCAGCCAAATTCATTCTTCTTATCGCTCTGGAAACACCATATATTTT.

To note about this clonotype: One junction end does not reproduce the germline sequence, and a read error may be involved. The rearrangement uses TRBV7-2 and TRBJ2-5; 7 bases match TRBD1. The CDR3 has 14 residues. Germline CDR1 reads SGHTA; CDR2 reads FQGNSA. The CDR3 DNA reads TGTGCCAGCAGCCTAGACAGGGTTTGGGAGACTCAGTACTTC. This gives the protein CASSLDRVWETQYF. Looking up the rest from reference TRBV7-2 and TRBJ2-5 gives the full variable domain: GAGVSQSPSNKVTEKGKDVELRCDPISGHTALYWYRQSLGQGLEFLIYFQGNSAPDKSGLPSDRFSAERTGGSVSTLTIQRTQQEDSAVYLCASSLDRVWETQYFGPGTRLLVL.

The CDR3 is CASSSIPQGSGELFF. CDR3 sequence (DNA): TGTGCCAGCAGTTCGATCCCACAGGGCTCCGGGGAGCTGTTTTTT. The chain joins TRBV27 to TRBJ2-2; TRBD1 is a possible D gene (6 bases). The CDR3 runs 15 residues. V was cut by 4 bases and J by 6 bases, with 15 bases left in between. Germline assignment: CDR1 MNHEY and CDR2 SMNVEV (reference sequence).

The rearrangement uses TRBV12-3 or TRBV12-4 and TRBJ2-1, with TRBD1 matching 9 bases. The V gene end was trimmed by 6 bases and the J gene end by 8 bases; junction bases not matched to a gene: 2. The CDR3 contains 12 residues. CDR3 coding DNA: TGTGCCAGCAGGGACAGGGGAGATGAGCAGTTCTTC. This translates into CASRDRGDEQFF.

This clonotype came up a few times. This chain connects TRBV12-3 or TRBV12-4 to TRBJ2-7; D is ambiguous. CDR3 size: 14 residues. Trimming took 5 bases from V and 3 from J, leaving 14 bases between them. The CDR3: CASSPNVGFYEQYF. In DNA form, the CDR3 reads TGTGCCAGCAGTCCAAATGTCGGTTTCTACGAGCAGTACTTC.

CDR3 DNA sequence: TGTGCCAGCAGCGGCTCCAGGACCGAGCAGTACTTC. Translation: CASSGSRTEQYF. V is TRBV7-8 and J is TRBJ2-4; no definite D call. The DNA end lines up better with TRBJ2-7; the J call may be wrong. The CDR3 is 12 amino acids. CDR1 is SGHVS, CDR2 FQNEAQ, per germline.

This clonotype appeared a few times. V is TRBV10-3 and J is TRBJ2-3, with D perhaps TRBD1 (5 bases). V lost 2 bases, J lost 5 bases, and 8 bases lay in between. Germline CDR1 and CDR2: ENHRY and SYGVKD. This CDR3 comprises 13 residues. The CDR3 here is CAISEGQGDTQYF. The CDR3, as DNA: TGTGCCATCAGTGAGGGCCAGGGAGATACGCAGTATTTT.

CDR3 in amino acids: CASSVGPDEQYF. CDR3 bases: TGTGCCAGCAGTGTTGGACCCGACGAGCAGTACTTC. The gene calls are TRBV7-8 and TRBJ2-7; D remains ambiguous. Germline CDR1 SGHVS, CDR2 FQNEAQ. CDR3 size: 12 residues. V was pared by 6 bases and J by 5 bases, with 11 bases between.

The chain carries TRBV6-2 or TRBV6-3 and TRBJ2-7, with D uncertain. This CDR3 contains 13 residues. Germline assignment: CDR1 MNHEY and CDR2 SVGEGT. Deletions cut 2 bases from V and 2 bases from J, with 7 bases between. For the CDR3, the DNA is TGTGCCAGCAGTTACCCCCTCGCCTACGAGCAGTACTTC. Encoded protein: CASSYPLAYEQYF.

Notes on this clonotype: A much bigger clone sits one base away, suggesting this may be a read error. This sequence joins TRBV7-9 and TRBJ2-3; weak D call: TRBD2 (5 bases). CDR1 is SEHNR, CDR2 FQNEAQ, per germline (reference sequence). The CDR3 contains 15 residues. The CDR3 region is CANSLTLANTDTQYF. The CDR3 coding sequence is TGTGCCAACAGCTTAACCCTAGCCAACACAGATACGCAGTATTTT.

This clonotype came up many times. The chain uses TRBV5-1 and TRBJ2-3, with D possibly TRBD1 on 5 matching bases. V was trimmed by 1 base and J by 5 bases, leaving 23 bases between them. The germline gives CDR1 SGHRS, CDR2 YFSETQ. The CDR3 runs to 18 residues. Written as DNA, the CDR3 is TGCGCCAGCAGCTTGCCGACCCTTGGGATGATTGGACAAGATACGCAGTATTTT. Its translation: CASSLPTLGMIGQDTQYF.

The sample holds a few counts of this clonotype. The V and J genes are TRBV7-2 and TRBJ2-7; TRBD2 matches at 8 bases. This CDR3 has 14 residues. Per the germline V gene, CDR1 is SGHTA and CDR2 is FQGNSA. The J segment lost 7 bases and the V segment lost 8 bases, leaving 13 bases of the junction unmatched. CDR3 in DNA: TGTGCCAGCGGAAGGAGGGTCGGGAGGGAAGAGCAGTACTTC. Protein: CASGRRVGREEQYF. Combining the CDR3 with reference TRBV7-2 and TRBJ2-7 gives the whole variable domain GAGVSQSPSNKVTEKGKDVELRCDPISGHTALYWYRQSLGQGLEFLIYFQGNSAPDKSGLPSDRFSAERTGGSVSTLTIQRTQQEDSAVYLCASGRRVGREEQYFGPGTRLTVT.

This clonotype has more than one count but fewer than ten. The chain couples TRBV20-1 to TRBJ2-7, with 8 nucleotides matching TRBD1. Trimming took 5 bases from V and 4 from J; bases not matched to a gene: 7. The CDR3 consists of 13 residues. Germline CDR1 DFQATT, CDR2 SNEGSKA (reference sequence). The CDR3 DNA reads TGCAGTGCTGATCAGGGGGCTGTTTACGAGCAGTACTTC. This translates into CSADQGAVYEQYF.

The CDR3 region has the DNA TGTGCCAGCAGCCCGGGACTAGAGGTCACAGATACGCAGTATTTT. Amino acids: CASSPGLEVTDTQYF. The genes are TRBV9 and TRBJ2-3, with 8 bases identical to TRBD2. CDR1 is SGDLS and CDR2 is YYNGEE in the germline V gene. The CDR3 is 15 residues long. V lost 4 bases, J lost 2 bases, and 6 bases stayed unmatched. The whole variable domain, filled in from reference TRBV9 and TRBJ2-3, reads DSGVTQTPKHLITATGQRVTLRCSPRSGDLSVYWYQQSLDQGLQFLIQYYNGEERAKGNILERFSAQQFPDLHSELNLSSLELGDSALYFCASSPGLEVTDTQYFGPGTRLTVL.